One T cell receptor beta chain is described in this entry. Germline V gene lookup returns CDR1 MDHEN and CDR2 SYDVKM. This CDR3 contains 14 residues. V was clipped by 7 bases and J by 2 bases; unmatched bases: 6. This sample is drawn from a study of PD-L1 blockade in urothelial cancer. Here immunoSEQ multiplex PCR was the method, and the copy in TCRdb shows in-frame clones only, minus some. The data show tens of thousands of clones, with roughly 85% seen just once and approximately 7.6% held by the top ten. Sequencing used PBMCs, obtained around atezolizumab (anti-PD-L1) treatment. The rearrangement links TRBV28 to TRBJ2-7; 9 bases agree with TRBD1. The receptor comes from a man aged 55 to 70 with urothelial cancer. The CDR3 is CASTPGDRAYEQYF. The CDR3 bases are TGTGCCAGCACCCCGGGGGACAGGGCCTACGAGCAGTACTTC.